This T cell receptor (beta chain) is drawn from a study of CD8 T cells in Susac syndrome. The germline V gene encodes CDR1 LGHDT and CDR2 YNNKEL (reference sequence). Trimming took 4 bases from V and 8 from J, leaving 12 bases between them. CDR3 length: 13 amino acids. Random hexamers were used to reverse transcribe the RNA input (about 0.5 to 1 ug). TCRdb ran MiXCR on the immunoSEQ multiplex PCR reads and lists one entry per CDR3 protein. The table has over 120,000 distinct CDR3 sequences, roughly 95% seen once. V is TRBV3-1 and J is TRBJ2-1; D not certain. The TCR was taken from a human donor in good health. The sequencing input was CD4+ T cells from PBMCs. CDR3 sequence reads: CASSLGFVDEQFF. DNA for the CDR3: TGTGCCAGCAGCCTTGGTTTTGTCGATGAGCAGTTCTTC.